Described below is a single T cell receptor beta chain sequence and its context. Its target is unknown. This sample stems from a study of blood T cells in healthy people across ages. Study conclusions and caveats: Strong correlation linked observed beta diversity and percent naive T cells. Both naive CD4+ cell counts and diversity were greater in long-lived donors than in aged donors.

The CDR3 is 15 amino acids. Trimming took 7 bases from V and 0 from J; bases not matched to a gene: 8. Then a second PCR, running roughly 7 to 11 cycles, was carried out with a sample-barcoded 5' primer and a J-beta primer mix. One entry per CDR3 protein, called by TCRdb with MiXCR from the 5' RACE reads. The table has 1.5 million to 2 million distinct CDR3 sequences, roughly 28% seen once. The source material was blood. This chain connects TRBV12-3 or TRBV12-4 to TRBJ1-1; 7 nucleotides align to TRBD1. The receptor was derived from a woman aged 30 to 39 in good health. CDR3 protein: CASTGQFNLNTEAFF. In DNA form, the CDR3 reads TGTGCCAGCACGGGACAGTTTAACTTGAACACTGAAGCTTTCTTT.